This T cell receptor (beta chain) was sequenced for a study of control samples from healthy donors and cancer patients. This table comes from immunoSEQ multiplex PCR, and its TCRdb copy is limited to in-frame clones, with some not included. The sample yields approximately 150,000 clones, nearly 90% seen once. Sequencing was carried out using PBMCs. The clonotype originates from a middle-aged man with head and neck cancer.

Here the CDR3 reads CASSSGSPHNEQFF. The CDR3 DNA reads as TGTGCCAGTAGTAGCGGGAGCCCCCACAATGAGCAGTTCTTC. The chain employs TRBV19 and TRBJ2-1, with 7 bases that match TRBD2. The CDR3 totals 14 residues. The germline V gene encodes CDR1 LNHDA and CDR2 SQIVND (reference sequence). The J segment lost 5 bases and the V segment lost 4 bases, leaving 5 bases of the junction unmatched.